Listed here is a single TCR beta chain. What it binds is not known. This sample was included in a study of blood T cell dynamics during melanoma immunotherapy. Trimming shortened V by 3 bases and J by 9 bases, and 16 bases separated the two germline ends. Looked up from germline, CDR1 is SGHDT and CDR2 is YYEEEE. This CDR3 spans 15 amino acids. Study-wide points: Unlike progressors, later disease-control patients had W3 repertoires gaining clonality or diversity. The study could not tell melanoma-specific clones from general immune activation.

Stated time point: week 3, after first cycle of checkpoint inhibitor. One draw preceded checkpoint blockade; another followed its first cycle at week 3. Produced via immunoSEQ multiplex PCR; TCRdb's table is partial and in-frame only. This sample has roughly 30,000 clones, with around 80% found just once. The material was blood, obtained from a patient treated with checkpoint blockade. The chain links TRBV5-6 to TRBJ1-6; D is ambiguous. This TCR was recovered from a human donor with melanoma. The CDR3: CASSWGPGVSSPLHF. CDR3 in DNA: TGTGCCAGCAGCTGGGGTCCGGGAGTGAGTTCACCCCTCCACTTT.